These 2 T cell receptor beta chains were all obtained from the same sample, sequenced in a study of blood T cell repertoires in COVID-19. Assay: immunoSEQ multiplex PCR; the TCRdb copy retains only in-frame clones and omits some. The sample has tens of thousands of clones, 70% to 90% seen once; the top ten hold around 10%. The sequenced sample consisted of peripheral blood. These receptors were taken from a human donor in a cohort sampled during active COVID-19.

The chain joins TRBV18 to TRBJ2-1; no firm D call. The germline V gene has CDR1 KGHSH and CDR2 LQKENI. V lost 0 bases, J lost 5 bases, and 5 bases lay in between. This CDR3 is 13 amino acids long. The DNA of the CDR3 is TGTGCCAGCTCACCACCGTTCGACAATGAGCAGTTCTTC. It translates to CASSPPFDNEQFF.

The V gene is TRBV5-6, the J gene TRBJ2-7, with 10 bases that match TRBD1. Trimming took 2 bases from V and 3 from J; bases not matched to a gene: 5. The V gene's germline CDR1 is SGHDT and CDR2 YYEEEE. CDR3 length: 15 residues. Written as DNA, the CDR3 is TGTGCCAGCAGCTTACCCGGGACAGGGGACTACGAGCAGTACTTC. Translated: CASSLPGTGDYEQYF.